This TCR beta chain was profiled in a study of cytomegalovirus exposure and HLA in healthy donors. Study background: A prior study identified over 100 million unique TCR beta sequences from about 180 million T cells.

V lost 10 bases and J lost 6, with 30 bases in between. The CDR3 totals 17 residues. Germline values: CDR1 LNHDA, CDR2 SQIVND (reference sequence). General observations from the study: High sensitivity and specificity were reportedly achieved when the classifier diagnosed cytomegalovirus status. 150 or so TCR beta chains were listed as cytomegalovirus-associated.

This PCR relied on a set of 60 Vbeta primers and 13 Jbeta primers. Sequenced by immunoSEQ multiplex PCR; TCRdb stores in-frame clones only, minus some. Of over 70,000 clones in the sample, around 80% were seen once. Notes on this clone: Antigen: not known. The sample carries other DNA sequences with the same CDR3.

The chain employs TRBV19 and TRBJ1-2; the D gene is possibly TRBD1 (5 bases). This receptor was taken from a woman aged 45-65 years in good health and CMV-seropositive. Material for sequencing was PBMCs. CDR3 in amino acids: CATLGVTDNYGYHGYTF. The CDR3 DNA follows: TGTGCCACTCTAGGCGTGACAGATAACTATGGCTACCATGGCTACACCTTC.